Below, 6 T cell receptor beta chains from the same sample are listed, as sequenced in a study of shared clonotypes between healthy human individuals. It was CD45RO-negative cells, positively selected for CCR7, that made up naive CD8 cells, with terminally differentiated effector memory CD45RA+ cells excluded. Produced via immunoSEQ multiplex PCR; TCRdb's table is partial and in-frame only. The table lists about 2.1 million clones, roughly 95% of them singletons, with about 1.7% in the top ten. Sample: naive CD8+ T cells from PBMCs. The receptors were gathered from a young man in good health. Some clones in this sample may be carry-over from other donors' samples.

The gene calls are TRBV6-5 and TRBJ2-2; 8 bases map to TRBD2. This CDR3 is built from 15 residues. The V and J ends lost 10 bases and 0 bases, in that order; junction bases with no gene match: 7. Germline V lookup: CDR1 MNHEY, CDR2 SVGAGI. The chain's CDR3 is CAIGLAGTNTGELFF. The CDR3 nucleotides are TGTGCCATTGGGTTAGCGGGAACGAACACCGGGGAGCTGTTTTTT.

This rearrangement joins TRBV4-1 to TRBJ2-6, with TRBD1 identical over 11 bases. The junction had 8 bases not matched to a gene; V was cut back by 5 bases and J by 2 bases. Germline V lookup: CDR1 MGHRA, CDR2 YSYEKL. The CDR3 has 18 amino acids. DNA for the CDR3: TGCGCCAGCAGCGGACGACCGGGACAGGGGGCTGGGGCCAACGTCCTGACTTTC. This gives the protein CASSGRPGQGAGANVLTF.

The chain joins TRBV7-9 to TRBJ2-7; tentative D call: TRBD1 (5 bases). Per germline, CDR1 SEHNR and CDR2 FQNEAQ (reference sequence). The germline V and J ends were trimmed by 8 bases and 3 bases, with 20 bases remaining between them. The CDR3 runs to 15 residues. CDR3 coding DNA: TGTGCCAGCGCCTTGGGTCAGGGCCTTTTCTACGAGCAGTACTTC. Translated: CASALGQGLFYEQYF.

In regard to this clone: Other DNA sequences of this sample code for an identical CDR3. The gene calls are TRBV7-9 and TRBJ2-7; a possible D gene is TRBD2 (6 bases). The CDR3 has 12 residues. Per the germline V gene, CDR1 is SEHNR and CDR2 is FQNEAQ (reference sequence). Trimming removed 6 bases from V and 2 bases from J, with 8 bases in between. The CDR3 loop reads CASRGGPYEQYF. The DNA of the CDR3 is TGTGCCAGCAGAGGAGGGCCCTACGAGCAGTACTTC.

This rearrangement joins TRBV5-1 to TRBJ2-6, with D maybe TRBD2 (7 bases). Germline CDR1 and CDR2: SGHRS and YFSETQ. The CDR3 covers 18 residues. Between the trimmed V and J ends, which lost 1 base and 0 bases, there was a span of 14 bases. CDR3 region: CASSLYAGAYSGANVLTF. In nucleotides, the CDR3 is TGCGCCAGCAGCTTGTATGCGGGGGCATACTCTGGGGCCAACGTCCTGACTTTC.

J is TRBJ2-1 and V is TRBV1; the listed D gene, TRBD2, was not tested against the DNA. TRBV1 is a pseudogene. This CDR3 region has 16 residues. CDR3 protein: CTSSQDGLAGWNEQFF. Here the CDR3 DNA reads TGCACCAGCAGCCAAGACGGACTAGCGGGATGGAATGAGCAGTTCTTC.